The sequence of this T cell receptor beta chain was determined in a study of blood T cell repertoires in COVID-19. About the research overall: Spain, Italy and the United States supplied samples that represented acute and convalescent COVID-19. In each case, the material was cDNA or gDNA derived from T cells, B-cell-depleted T cells, or PBMCs.

Trimming took 8 bases from V and 4 from J, leaving 13 bases between them. CDR1 and CDR2 from the germline V gene are SGDLS and YYNGEE. The CDR3 is 13 amino acids. As handled by the study authors: Reference gene primer amplification in the assay estimated nucleated cell counts. The table came from immunoSEQ multiplex PCR; TCRdb's copy has only in-frame clones and leaves some out. V, J and clone size reflect that table, while D and trimming were determined from the DNA. The table records roughly 250,000 clones, 85% to 90% of them present only once. The sequencing sample was made of peripheral blood. This chain uses TRBV9 with TRBJ1-5; D call uncertain. This TCR was sampled from a woman aged 40 to 50 with acute or convalescent COVID-19. CDR3 loop: CASGGWGNQPQHF. CDR3 nucleotide sequence: TGTGCCAGTGGAGGGTGGGGAAATCAGCCCCAGCATTTT.